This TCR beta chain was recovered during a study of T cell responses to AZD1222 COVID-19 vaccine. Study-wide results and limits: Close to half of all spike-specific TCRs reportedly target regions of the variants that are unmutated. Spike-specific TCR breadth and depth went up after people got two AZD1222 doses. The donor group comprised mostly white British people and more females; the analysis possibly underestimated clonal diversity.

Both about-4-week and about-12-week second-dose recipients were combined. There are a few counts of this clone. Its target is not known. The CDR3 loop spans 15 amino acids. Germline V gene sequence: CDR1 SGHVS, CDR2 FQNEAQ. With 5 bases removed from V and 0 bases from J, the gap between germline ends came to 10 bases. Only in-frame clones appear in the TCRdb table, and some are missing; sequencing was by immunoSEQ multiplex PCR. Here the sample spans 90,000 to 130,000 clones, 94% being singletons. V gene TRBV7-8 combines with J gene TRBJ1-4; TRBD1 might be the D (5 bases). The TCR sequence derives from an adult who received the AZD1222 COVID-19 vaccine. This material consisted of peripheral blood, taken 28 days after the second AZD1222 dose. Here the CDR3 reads CASSEGAATNEKLFF. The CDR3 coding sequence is TGTGCCAGCAGCGAAGGGGCCGCAACTAATGAAAAACTGTTTTTT.